The TCR beta chain under discussion was sequenced for a study of blood T cell repertoires in COVID-19. Study as a whole: T cells, B-cell-depleted T cells, or PBMCs provided the cDNA or gDNA that served as material.

Some clones are missing from TCRdb's copy, which holds only in-frame ones; the method was immunoSEQ multiplex PCR. This sample has 300,000 to 500,000 clones, with around 89% found just once. The table lists this clone with a count of one. Participant ages covered roughly 18 to 89 years across about two dozen US areas. V lost 1 base and J lost 7, with 17 bases in between. Germline V lookup: CDR1 GTSNPN, CDR2 SVGIG (reference sequence). CDR3 length: 15 amino acids. Sequencing used PBMCs or T cells enriched from blood (not recorded which). This TCR came from a woman younger than 45 with acute COVID-19. The V call is TRBV30, the J call TRBJ1-5; a weak D match, TRBD1 (6 bases). The CDR3 spells CAWSETSGERQPQHF. The CDR3 DNA follows: TGTGCCTGGAGTGAGACTTCAGGGGAGAGGCAGCCCCAGCATTTT.